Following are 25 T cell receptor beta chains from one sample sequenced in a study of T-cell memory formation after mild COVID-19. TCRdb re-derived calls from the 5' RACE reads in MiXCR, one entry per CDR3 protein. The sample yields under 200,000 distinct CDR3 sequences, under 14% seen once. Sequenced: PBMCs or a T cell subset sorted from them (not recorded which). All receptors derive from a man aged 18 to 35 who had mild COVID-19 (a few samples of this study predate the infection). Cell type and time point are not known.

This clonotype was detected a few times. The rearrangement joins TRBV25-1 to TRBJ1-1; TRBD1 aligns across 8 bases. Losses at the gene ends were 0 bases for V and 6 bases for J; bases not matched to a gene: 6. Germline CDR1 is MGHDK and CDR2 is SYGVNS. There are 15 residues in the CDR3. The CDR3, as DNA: TGTGCCAGCAGTGAATATCAAACAGGGGGGGCTGAAGCTTTCTTT. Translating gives CASSEYQTGGAEAFF.

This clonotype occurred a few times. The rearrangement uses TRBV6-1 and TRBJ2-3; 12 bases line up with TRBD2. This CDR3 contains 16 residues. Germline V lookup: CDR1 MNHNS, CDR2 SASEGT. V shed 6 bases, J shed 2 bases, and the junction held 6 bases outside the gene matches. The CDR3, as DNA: TGTGCCAGCAGGGCTACTAGCGGGGGGATCACAGATACGCAGTATTTT. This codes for CASRATSGGITDTQYF.

As DNA, the CDR3 is TGCGCCAGCGGTATGACAGGGGACGAAAAACTGTTTTTT. It specifies CASGMTGDEKLFF. The gene calls are TRBV4-3 and TRBJ1-4, with TRBD1 identical over 8 bases. V lost 8 bases, J lost 8 bases, and 7 bases stayed unmatched. CDR1 and CDR2 from the germline V gene are LGHNA and YSLEER. The CDR3 has 13 residues.

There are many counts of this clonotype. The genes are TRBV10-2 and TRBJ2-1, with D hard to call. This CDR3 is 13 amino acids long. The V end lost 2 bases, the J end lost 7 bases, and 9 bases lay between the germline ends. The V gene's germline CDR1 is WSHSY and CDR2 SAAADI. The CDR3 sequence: CASSEPLINEQFF. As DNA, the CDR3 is TGCGCCAGCAGTGAGCCGCTTATAAATGAGCAGTTCTTC.

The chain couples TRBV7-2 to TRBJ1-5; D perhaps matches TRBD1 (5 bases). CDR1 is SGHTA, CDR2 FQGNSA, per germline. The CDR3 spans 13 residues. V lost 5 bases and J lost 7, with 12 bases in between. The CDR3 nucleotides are TGTGCCAGCAGCGAATACAGGAAACAGCCCCAGCATTTT. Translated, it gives CASSEYRKQPQHF.

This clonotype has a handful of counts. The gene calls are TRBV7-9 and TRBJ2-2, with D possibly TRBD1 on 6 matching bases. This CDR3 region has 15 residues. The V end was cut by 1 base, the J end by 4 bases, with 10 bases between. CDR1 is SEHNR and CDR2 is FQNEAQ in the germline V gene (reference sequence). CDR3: CASSLGQVGTGELFF. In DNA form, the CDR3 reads TGTGCCAGCAGCTTAGGACAGGTTGGCACCGGGGAGCTGTTTTTT.

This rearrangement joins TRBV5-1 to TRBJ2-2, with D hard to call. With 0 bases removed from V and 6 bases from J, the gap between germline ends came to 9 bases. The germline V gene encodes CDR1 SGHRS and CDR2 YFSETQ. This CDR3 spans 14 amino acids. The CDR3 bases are TGCGCCAGCAGCTTGGACCCCGGGCCCGGGGAGCTGTTTTTT. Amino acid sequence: CASSLDPGPGELFF.

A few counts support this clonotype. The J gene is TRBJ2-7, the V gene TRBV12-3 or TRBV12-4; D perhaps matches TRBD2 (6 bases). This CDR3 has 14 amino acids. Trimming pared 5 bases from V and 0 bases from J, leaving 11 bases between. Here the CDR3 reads CASSQSGASYEQYV. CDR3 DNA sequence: TGTGCCAGCAGTCAATCGGGAGCCTCCTACGAGCAGTACGTC.

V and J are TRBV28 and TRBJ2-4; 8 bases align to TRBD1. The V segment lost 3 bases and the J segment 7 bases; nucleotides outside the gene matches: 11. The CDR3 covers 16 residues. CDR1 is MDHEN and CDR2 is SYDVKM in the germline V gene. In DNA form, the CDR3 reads TGTGCCAGCAGTTTCTCCTCTCAGGGGGCAAGGAACATTCAGTACTTC. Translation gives CASSFSSQGARNIQYF. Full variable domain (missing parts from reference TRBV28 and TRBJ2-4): DVKVTQSSRYLVKRTGEKVFLECVQDMDHENMFWYRQDPGLGLRLIYFSYDVKMKEKGDIPEGYSVSREKKERFSLILESASTNQTSMYLCASSFSSQGARNIQYFGAGTRLSVL.

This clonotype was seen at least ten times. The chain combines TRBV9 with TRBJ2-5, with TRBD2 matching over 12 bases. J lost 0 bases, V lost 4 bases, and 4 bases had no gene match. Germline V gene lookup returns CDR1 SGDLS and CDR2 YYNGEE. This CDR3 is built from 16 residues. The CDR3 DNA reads TGTGCCAGCAGCCTCCGACTAGCGGGGGACCAAGAGACCCAGTACTTC. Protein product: CASSLRLAGDQETQYF.

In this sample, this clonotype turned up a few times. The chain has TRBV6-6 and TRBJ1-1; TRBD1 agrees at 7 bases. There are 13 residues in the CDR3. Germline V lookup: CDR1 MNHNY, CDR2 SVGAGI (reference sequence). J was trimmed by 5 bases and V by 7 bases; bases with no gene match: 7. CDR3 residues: CASNPTGLTEAFF. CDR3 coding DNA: TGTGCCAGCAACCCGACAGGGCTAACTGAAGCTTTCTTT.

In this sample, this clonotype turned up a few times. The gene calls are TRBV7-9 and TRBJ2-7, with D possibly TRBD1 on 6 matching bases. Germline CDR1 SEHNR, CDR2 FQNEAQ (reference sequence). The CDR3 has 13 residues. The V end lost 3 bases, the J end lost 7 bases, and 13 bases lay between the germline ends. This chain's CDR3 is CASSLGATTEQYF. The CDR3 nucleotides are TGTGCCAGCAGCTTGGGGGCCACCACGGAGCAGTACTTC.

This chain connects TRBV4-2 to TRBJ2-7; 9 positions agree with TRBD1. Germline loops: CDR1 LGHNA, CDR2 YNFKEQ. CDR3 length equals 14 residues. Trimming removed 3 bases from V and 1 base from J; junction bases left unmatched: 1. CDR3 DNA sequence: TGTGCCAGCAGCCAGGGACAGGGATCCTACGAGCAGTACTTC. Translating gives CASSQGQGSYEQYF.

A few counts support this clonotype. DNA for the CDR3: TGTGCCAGCAAGGTTCACGGCGCGAACACCGGGGAGCTGTTTTTT. Its translation is CASKVHGANTGELFF. This chain links TRBV12-3 or TRBV12-4 with TRBJ2-2; the D is unclear. V was shortened by 7 bases and J by 0 bases, with 12 bases between the two germline ends. The CDR3 extends over 15 amino acids.

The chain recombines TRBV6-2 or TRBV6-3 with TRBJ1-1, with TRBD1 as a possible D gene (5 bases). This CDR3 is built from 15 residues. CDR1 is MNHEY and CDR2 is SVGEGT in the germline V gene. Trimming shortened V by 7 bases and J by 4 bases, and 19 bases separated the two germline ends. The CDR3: CASTNDPGEITEAFF. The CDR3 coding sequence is TGTGCCAGCACCAACGACCCGGGGGAGATCACTGAAGCTTTCTTT.

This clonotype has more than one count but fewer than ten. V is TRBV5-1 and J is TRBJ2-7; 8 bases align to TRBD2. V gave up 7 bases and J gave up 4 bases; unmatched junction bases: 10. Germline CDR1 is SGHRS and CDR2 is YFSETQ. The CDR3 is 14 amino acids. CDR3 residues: CASRPQAGDYEQYV. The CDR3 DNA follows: TGCGCCAGCCGCCCACAAGCGGGGGATTACGAGCAGTACGTC.

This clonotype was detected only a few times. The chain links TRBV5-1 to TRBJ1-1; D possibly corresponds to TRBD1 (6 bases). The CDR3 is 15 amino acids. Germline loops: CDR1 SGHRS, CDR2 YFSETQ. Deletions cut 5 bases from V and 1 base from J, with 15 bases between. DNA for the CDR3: TGCGCCAGCAGGCGGTTAACAGGGACGAACACTGAAGCTTTCTTT. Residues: CASRRLTGTNTEAFF.

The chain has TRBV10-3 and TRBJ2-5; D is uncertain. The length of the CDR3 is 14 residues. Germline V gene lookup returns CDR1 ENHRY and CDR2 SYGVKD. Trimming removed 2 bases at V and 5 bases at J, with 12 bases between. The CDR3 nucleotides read TGTGCCATCAGTGAGCAGACCCTAGGGGAGACCCAGTACTTC. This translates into CAISEQTLGETQYF.

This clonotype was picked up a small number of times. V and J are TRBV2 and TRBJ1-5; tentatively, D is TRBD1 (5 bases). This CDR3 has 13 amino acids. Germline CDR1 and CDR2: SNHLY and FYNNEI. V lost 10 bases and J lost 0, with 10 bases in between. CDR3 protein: CATGGYSNQPQHF. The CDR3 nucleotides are TGTGCCACCGGGGGTTATAGCAATCAGCCCCAGCATTTT.

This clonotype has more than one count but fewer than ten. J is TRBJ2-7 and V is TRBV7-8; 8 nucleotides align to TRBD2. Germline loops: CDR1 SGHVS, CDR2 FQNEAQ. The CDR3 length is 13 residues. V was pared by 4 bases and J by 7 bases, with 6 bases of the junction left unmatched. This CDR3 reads CASSWGLDGEQYF. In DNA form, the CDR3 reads TGTGCCAGCAGCTGGGGACTAGATGGTGAGCAGTACTTC.

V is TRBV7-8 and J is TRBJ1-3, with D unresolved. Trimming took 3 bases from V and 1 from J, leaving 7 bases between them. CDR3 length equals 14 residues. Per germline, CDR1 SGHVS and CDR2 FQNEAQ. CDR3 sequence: CASSFGLSGNTIYF. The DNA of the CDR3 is TGTGCCAGCAGCTTCGGGTTATCTGGAAACACCATATATTTT.

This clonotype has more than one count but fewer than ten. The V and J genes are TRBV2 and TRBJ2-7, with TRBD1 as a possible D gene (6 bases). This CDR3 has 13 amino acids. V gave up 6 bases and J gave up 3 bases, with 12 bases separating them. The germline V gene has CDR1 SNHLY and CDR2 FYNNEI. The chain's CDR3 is CASSPDSFYEQYF. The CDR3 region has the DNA TGTGCCAGCAGCCCGGACAGCTTCTACGAGCAGTACTTC.

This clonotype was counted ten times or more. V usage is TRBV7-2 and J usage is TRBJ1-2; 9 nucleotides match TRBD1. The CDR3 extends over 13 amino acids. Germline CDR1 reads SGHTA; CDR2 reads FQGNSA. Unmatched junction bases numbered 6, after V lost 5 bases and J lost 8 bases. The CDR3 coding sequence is TGTGCCAGCAGCCGGGGACAGGGTCAGGGCTACACCTTC. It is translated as CASSRGQGQGYTF. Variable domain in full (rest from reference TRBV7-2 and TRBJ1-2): GAGVSQSPSNKVTEKGKDVELRCDPISGHTALYWYRQSLGQGLEFLIYFQGNSAPDKSGLPSDRFSAERTGGSVSTLTIQRTQQEDSAVYLCASSRGQGQGYTFGSGTRLTVV.

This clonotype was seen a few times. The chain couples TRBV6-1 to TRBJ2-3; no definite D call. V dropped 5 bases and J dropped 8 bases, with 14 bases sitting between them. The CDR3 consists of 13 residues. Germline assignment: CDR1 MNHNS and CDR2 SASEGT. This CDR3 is CASSNPSPGTQYF. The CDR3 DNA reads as TGTGCCAGCAGTAACCCCTCGCCGGGTACGCAGTATTTT.

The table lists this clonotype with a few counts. The CDR3 DNA sequence: TGCGCCAGCAGAGTTGCCTCTGGGGCCAACGTCCTGACTTTC. Its translation: CASRVASGANVLTF. The J gene is TRBJ2-6, the V gene TRBV5-1; D not certain. The V end lost 5 bases, the J end lost 0 bases, and 6 bases lay between the germline ends. The CDR3 is made up of 14 amino acids. Germline CDR1 reads SGHRS; CDR2 reads YFSETQ.